This T cell receptor beta chain is drawn from a study of Ad26.COV2.S vaccination and SARS-CoV-2 variants. Study information: The Ad26.COV2.S arm of the COV1001 trial was where the donor was placed. Study-level findings and limits: Substantial post-vaccination breadth of spike-specific CD8+ and CD4+ T cell responses was reported. It is possible that the TCR breadth and depth analyses underestimated the total T cell responses.

Some clones are missing from TCRdb's copy, which holds only in-frame ones; the method was immunoSEQ multiplex PCR. Here the sample spans 400,000 to 450,000 clones, 92% being singletons. The sample's treatment: 15 to 20 received Ad26.COV2.S at low or high dose, single or two shots; about 5 received placebo; per-sample allocation not given. Day 63 after the first injection of vaccine or placebo was the sampling time. An adult donor aged 18-55 years was enrolled in Boston. Concerning this clone: As yet, its antigen is unknown.

Here the sequenced sample was peripheral blood, taken in a trial of Ad26.COV2.S vaccine versus placebo. The origin of this receptor is a person aged 18-65 years who received the Ad26.COV2.S COVID-19 vaccine or a placebo.

CDR3 loop: CASGQGRNYGYTF. The CDR3, as DNA: TGTGCCAGCGGACAGGGGCGCAACTATGGCTACACCTTC. This sequence joins TRBV27 and TRBJ1-2; 9 nucleotides agree with TRBD1. Germline trimming cut 8 bases from V and 2 bases from J; bases unmatched to any gene: 3. Germline V CDR1 and CDR2: MNHEY, SMNVEV (reference sequence). There are 13 residues in the CDR3.